This T cell receptor beta chain was captured in a study of blood T cell repertoires in COVID-19. On the study more broadly: The origin of the acute and convalescent COVID-19 samples was the United States, Italy and Spain.

Original data processing: By means of reference gene primer amplification, nucleated cell counts were estimated. Method: immunoSEQ multiplex PCR; TCRdb's copy keeps in-frame clones and lacks some. Clone size and the V and J calls come from that table; the DNA yielded D and trimming. The sample consists of about 65,000 clones, approximately 94% of them appearing once. Germline-derived CDR1 and CDR2 are PRHDT and FYEKMQ (reference sequence). With 4 bases clipped from V and 6 bases from J, the junction kept 8 bases outside the gene matches. This CDR3 spans 16 amino acids. Material: peripheral blood. The source is a man between 65 and 85 years old with active COVID-19. V is TRBV13 and J is TRBJ2-2, with TRBD1 matching 10 bases. In nucleotides, the CDR3 is TGTGCCAGCAGCTACTCCGGGACAGGGGTTGCCGGGGAGCTGTTTTTT. Protein sequence: CASSYSGTGVAGELFF.